This T cell receptor beta chain was recovered during a study of blood T cell repertoires in COVID-19. About the research overall: From the United States, Italy and Spain came samples of acute and convalescent COVID-19.

Profiling relied on immunoSEQ multiplex PCR, and the TCRdb table lists in-frame clones only, not all of them. The table lists about 120,000 clones, around 80% of them singletons. The CDR3 consists of 14 residues. J was trimmed by 6 bases and V by 3 bases; bases with no gene match: 4. In germline, CDR1 is KGHSH, CDR2 LQKENI. This clone was detected only a few times. V and J are TRBV18 and TRBJ1-1, with 10 bases aligning to TRBD1. The sample comprised peripheral blood. The clonotype was recovered from a man aged 55 to 70 with active or convalescent COVID-19. CDR3 sequence reads: CASSPWDRGSEAFF. The CDR3 nucleotides read TGTGCCAGCTCACCTTGGGACAGGGGATCTGAAGCTTTCTTT.